One sample yielded the 13 T cell receptor beta chains listed below, sequenced in a study of T cells after yellow fever vaccination. From the 5' RACE reads, TCRdb called clonotypes with MiXCR, one entry per CDR3 protein. The top ten hold around 15% of the sample, which has just under 600,000 distinct CDR3 sequences, about 14% seen once. Material: PBMCs, obtained on the day of the yellow fever booster vaccination. The origin of the receptors is a man aged 30-40 years who received the YFV17D yellow fever vaccine.

CDR3 in amino acids: CASSAEVLDTQYF. The CDR3 bases are TGTGCCAGCAGCGCCGAGGTCTTGGATACGCAGTATTTT. This sequence joins TRBV7-3 and TRBJ2-3, with no clear D. CDR3 length equals 13 residues. V dropped 5 bases and J dropped 6 bases, with 12 bases sitting between them. The germline V gene has CDR1 SGHTA and CDR2 FQGTGA.

The chain couples TRBV6-1 to TRBJ1-4; D possibly corresponds to TRBD1 (5 bases). V lost 8 bases to trimming and J lost 8 bases, with 18 bases between them. Germline V CDR1 and CDR2: MNHNS, SASEGT. The CDR3 is 14 amino acids. CDR3 sequence reads: CASFFGPGREKLFF. CDR3 in DNA: TGTGCCAGCTTCTTTGGCCCGGGACGGGAAAAACTGTTTTTT.

This clonotype came up a few times. This rearrangement joins TRBV19 to TRBJ2-7; D gene unclear. Per the germline V gene, CDR1 is LNHDA and CDR2 is SQIVND (reference sequence). Trimming took 1 base from V and 0 from J, leaving 7 bases between them. The CDR3 loop spans 14 amino acids. The CDR3 is CASSIAATSYEQYF. CDR3 in DNA: TGTGCCAGTAGTATAGCGGCCACCTCCTACGAGCAGTACTTC.

The CDR3 protein is CASSPRFSETQYF. CDR3 nucleotides: TGTGCCAGCAGTCCCCGGTTTTCGGAGACCCAGTACTTC. The chain carries TRBV11-2 and TRBJ2-5, with no clear D. The CDR3 is 13 amino acids. Trimming took 6 bases from V and 5 from J, leaving 13 bases between them. Germline V gives CDR1 SGHAT, CDR2 FQNNGV.

This clonotype has just a few counts. The chain is built from TRBV20-1 and TRBJ2-3, with D maybe TRBD1 (6 bases). The V end lost 0 bases, the J end lost 5 bases, and 15 bases lay between the germline ends. This CDR3 has 15 amino acids. Germline CDR1 reads DFQATT; CDR2 reads SNEGSKA (reference sequence). CDR3 loop: CSARDAGRGEDTQYF. The CDR3 DNA sequence: TGCAGTGCTAGAGATGCCGGCAGGGGAGAAGATACGCAGTATTTT.

This clonotype turned up a few times. V is TRBV7-9 and J is TRBJ1-2, with D possibly matching TRBD1 (6 bases). The CDR3 runs 11 residues. CDR1 and CDR2 from the germline V gene are SEHNR and FQNEAQ (reference sequence). As DNA, the CDR3 is TGTGCTATCACAGGGAACTATGGCTACACCTTC. This sequence encodes CAITGNYGYTF.

The gene calls are TRBV10-3 and TRBJ2-3; no firm D call. CDR1 is ENHRY, CDR2 SYGVKD, per germline. This CDR3 contains 14 residues. Trimming stripped 0 bases from V and 6 bases from J, with 10 bases between. CDR3 DNA: TGTGCCATCAGTGAGTCAAAAGTGGGGGATACGCAGTATTTT. Amino acid sequence: CAISESKVGDTQYF.

This clonotype has just a few counts. The chain carries TRBV9 and TRBJ2-5, with TRBD2 identical over 11 bases. The length of the CDR3 is 15 residues. From germline, CDR1 is SGDLS and CDR2 YYNGEE. V shed 3 bases and J 3 bases; nucleotides not matched to a gene: 4. The CDR3 region is CASSASSGRKETQYF. For the CDR3, the DNA is TGTGCCAGCAGCGCTTCTAGCGGGAGGAAAGAGACCCAGTACTTC.

This clonotype was counted a few times. This chain links TRBV18 with TRBJ1-1; no reliable D call. The CDR3 sequence is 14 residues long. Trimming removed 5 bases from V and 3 bases from J, with 13 bases in between. CDR1 and CDR2 from the germline V gene are KGHSH and LQKENI. The CDR3 DNA is TGTGCCAGCTCATCCCTAGCTGGGGACACTGAAGCTTTCTTT. Translating it yields CASSSLAGDTEAFF. The whole variable domain, remainder taken from reference TRBV18 and TRBJ1-1, is NAGVMQNPRHLVRRRGQEARLRCSPMKGHSHVYWYRQLPEEGLKFMVYLQKENIIDESGMPKERFSAEFPKEGPSILRIQQVVRGDSAAYFCASSSLAGDTEAFFGQGTRLTVV.

The rearrangement uses TRBV29-1 and TRBJ2-7, with 10 bases that match TRBD1. Germline CDR1 reads SQVTM; CDR2 reads ANQGSEA. V dropped 1 base and J dropped 3; count of bases not matched to a gene: 3. CDR3 length: 14 amino acids. The CDR3 bases are TGCAGCGTTGAAGGGGGGGACAGGGGCTACGAGCAGTACTTC. Translation: CSVEGGDRGYEQYF.

This clonotype occurred many times. The rearrangement links TRBV7-3 to TRBJ2-7; 8 positions agree with TRBD1. Losses at the gene ends were 4 bases for V and 4 bases for J; bases not matched to a gene: 15. CDR1 and CDR2 (germline): SGHTA, FQGTGA. The CDR3 is 17 amino acids. The chain's CDR3 is CASSSPRVGDRLYEQYF. CDR3 coding DNA: TGTGCCAGCAGCTCACCCAGGGTGGGGGACAGGTTGTACGAGCAGTACTTC.

This rearrangement joins TRBV5-4 to TRBJ2-1; no clear D. CDR3 size: 13 residues. V shed 4 bases and J shed 5 bases, with 10 bases lying between them. Germline V gives CDR1 SGHNT, CDR2 YYREEE (reference sequence). The CDR3 coding sequence is TGTGCCAGCAGCGTCCCACCTCACAATGAGCAGTTCTTC. Protein: CASSVPPHNEQFF.

V and J are TRBV12-3 or TRBV12-4 and TRBJ2-1; no clear D gene. This CDR3 comprises 13 residues. V lost 7 bases to trimming and J lost 3 bases, with 10 bases between them. The CDR3: CASTPSLYNEQFF. The CDR3 region has the DNA TGTGCCAGCACCCCTTCCCTCTACAATGAGCAGTTCTTC.